A single sample gave rise to the 32 T cell receptor beta chains below, sequenced in a study of blood T cell repertoires in COVID-19. Using immunoSEQ multiplex PCR, the repertoire was profiled, and TCRdb retains in-frame clones only, with some absent. The sample carries around 300,000 clones, roughly 86% recorded once. Sequences were obtained from PBMCs or T cells enriched from blood (not recorded which). The receptors shown here come from a woman under 30 who had recovered from COVID-19.

This chain joins TRBV3-1 (or the pseudogene TRBV3-2) and TRBJ1-3; D ambiguous. The CDR3 loop spans 15 amino acids. CDR1 is LGHDT, CDR2 YNNKEL, per germline (reference sequence). Trimming removed 4 bases from V and 1 base from J, with 11 bases in between. In DNA form, the CDR3 reads TGTGCCAGCAGCCGAGGGTCTCGGTCTGGAAACACCATATATTTT. Translated, it gives CASSRGSRSGNTIYF.

The J gene is TRBJ1-2, the V gene TRBV7-9; the D is unclear. Germline CDR1 SEHNR, CDR2 FQNEAQ (reference sequence). The length of the CDR3 is 13 residues. V lost 5 bases to trimming and J lost 4 bases, with 11 bases between them. This CDR3 reads CASSPTRVYGYTF. CDR3 DNA: TGTGCCAGCAGCCCCACTCGGGTCTATGGCTACACCTTC.

The chain links TRBV7-2 to TRBJ2-6, with 7 bases that match TRBD2. The trim removed 5 bases at V and 0 bases at J, leaving 10 bases unmatched. CDR1 is SGHTA, CDR2 FQGNSA, per germline. CDR3 length: 18 residues. The CDR3 DNA reads TGTGCCAGCAGCCCCCGGGCGCGGGGGTCCTCTGGGGCCAACGTCCTGACTTTC. Encoded protein: CASSPRARGSSGANVLTF.

CDR3 in DNA: TGTGCCAGTAGTGGGGGACAGTTAGGCGCCATATATTTT. Protein product: CASSGGQLGAIYF. The V call is TRBV19, the J call TRBJ1-3; 7 bases map to TRBD1. The CDR3 contains 13 residues. After removal of 5 bases from V and 11 bases from J, the junction contained 9 bases not matched to a gene. Germline lookup yields CDR1 LNHDA and CDR2 SQIVND (reference sequence). The full variable domain, with the rest looked up from reference TRBV19 and TRBJ1-3, is DGGITQSPKYLFRKEGQNVTLSCEQNLNHDAMYWYRQDPGQGLRLIYYSQIVNDFQKGDIAEGYSVSREKKESFPLTVTSAQKNPTAFYLCASSGGQLGAIYFGEGSWLTVV.

The rearrangement joins TRBV11-3 to TRBJ2-2; D call uncertain. The CDR3 has 14 amino acids. Germline-derived CDR1 and CDR2 are SGHNT and YENEEA. V lost 4 bases to trimming and J lost 3 bases, with 9 bases between them. The CDR3 DNA reads TGTGCCAGCAGCTCCGAGGCTTACACCGGGGAGCTGTTTTTT. Residues: CASSSEAYTGELFF.

The chain carries TRBV4-3 and TRBJ1-3; a weak D match, TRBD1 (6 bases). The CDR3 is made up of 16 amino acids. The germline CDR1 and CDR2 sequences are LGHNA and YSLEER. Trimming left V 0 bases short and J 0 bases short, with 9 bases between. The DNA of the CDR3 is TGCGCCAGCAGCCAAGATGGGACACACTCTGGAAACACCATATATTTT. Translated, it gives CASSQDGTHSGNTIYF.

The CDR3 DNA follows: TGTGCCAGCAGCCCACCCACAGGGGAGCTGTTTTTT. This sequence encodes CASSPPTGELFF. This chain links TRBV27 with TRBJ2-2; D unresolved. Germline V gene sequence: CDR1 MNHEY, CDR2 SMNVEV (reference sequence). This CDR3 is 12 amino acids long. V was shortened by 6 bases and J by 8 bases, with 10 bases between the two germline ends.

This clone was counted many times. This chain links TRBV6-2 or TRBV6-3 with TRBJ2-1, with a tentative D call TRBD2 (5 bases). CDR1 is MNHEY, CDR2 SVGEGT, per germline. The germline V and J ends were trimmed by 7 bases and 5 bases, with 15 bases remaining between them. CDR3 length: 14 residues. CDR3 sequence: CASTPAGTNNEQFF. CDR3 DNA: TGTGCCAGCACCCCCGCGGGCACTAACAATGAGCAGTTCTTC.

The V and J genes are TRBV11-2 and TRBJ1-5; possible D gene TRBD1, 6 bases. V gave up 2 bases and J gave up 3 bases, with 8 bases separating them. CDR3 size: 14 residues. Germline V lookup: CDR1 SGHAT, CDR2 FQNNGV. CDR3 in amino acids: CASSLNRANQPQHF. CDR3 coding DNA: TGTGCCAGCAGCTTAAACAGGGCCAATCAGCCCCAGCATTTT.

V gene TRBV19 combines with J gene TRBJ2-7; the D gene is possibly TRBD1 (5 bases). CDR3 length: 16 amino acids. Germline V CDR1 and CDR2: LNHDA, SQIVND (reference sequence). V was shortened by 0 bases and J by 2 bases, with 14 bases between the two germline ends. CDR3 loop: CASSIEAQTATYEQYF. CDR3 sequence (DNA): TGTGCCAGTAGTATAGAGGCGCAGACAGCTACCTACGAGCAGTACTTC.

The rearrangement links TRBV6-2 or TRBV6-3 to TRBJ1-5, with D uncertain. In germline, CDR1 is MNHEY, CDR2 SVGEGT. Trimming removed 1 base from V and 1 base from J, with 8 bases in between. This CDR3 has 15 amino acids. Here the CDR3 reads CASSYFQWSNQPQHF. CDR3 nucleotide sequence: TGTGCCAGCAGTTACTTCCAGTGGAGCAATCAGCCCCAGCATTTT.

The chain combines TRBV5-5 with TRBJ2-7; 7 bases map to TRBD1. J lost 3 bases, V lost 1 base, and 4 bases had no gene match. The CDR3 is 14 amino acids. Germline V lookup: CDR1 SGHKS, CDR2 YYEKEE (reference sequence). CDR3 protein: CASSLSAGGYEQYF. CDR3 coding DNA: TGTGCCAGCAGCTTGTCCGCAGGGGGCTACGAGCAGTACTTC.

This clone was counted once. The V and J genes are TRBV13 and TRBJ2-7; possibly TRBD2 for D (6 bases). This CDR3 has 15 amino acids. The germline V and J ends were trimmed by 2 bases and 3 bases, with 14 bases remaining between them. Germline loops: CDR1 PRHDT, CDR2 FYEKMQ (reference sequence). The CDR3 spells CASSLLRGSFYEQYF. CDR3 sequence (DNA): TGTGCCAGCAGCTTACTACGGGGGTCCTTCTACGAGCAGTACTTC.

The rearrangement uses TRBV19 and TRBJ2-2; D uncertain. Trimming took off 1 base at V and 2 bases at J, with 11 bases between the two ends. The CDR3 is 16 amino acids. The germline gives CDR1 LNHDA, CDR2 SQIVND (reference sequence). CDR3 DNA sequence: TGTGCCAGTAGTATAGGAGACTTAGGAAACACCGGGGAGCTGTTTTTT. Amino acid sequence: CASSIGDLGNTGELFF.

The gene calls are TRBV4-3 and TRBJ2-5; tentatively, D is TRBD2 (6 bases). This CDR3 has 16 amino acids. The V and J ends lost 0 bases and 5 bases respectively, with 16 bases between them. CDR1 is LGHNA and CDR2 is YSLEER in the germline V gene. The CDR3 nucleotides are TGCGCCAGCAGCCAAGATAGGCGGGGTGGTCTCGAGACCCAGTACTTC. This encodes CASSQDRRGGLETQYF.

This chain connects TRBV3-1 (or the pseudogene TRBV3-2) to TRBJ2-5, with 12 bases lining up with TRBD2. There are 14 residues in the CDR3. Germline V gene lookup returns CDR1 LGHDT and CDR2 YNNKEL (reference sequence). Trimming at V came to 6 bases and at J to 4 bases, leaving 3 bases not matched to a gene. The CDR3 region has the DNA TGTGCCAGCAGTATACTAGCGGGAGGAGAGACCCAGTACTTC. Translated, it gives CASSILAGGETQYF.

On this clone: The sample carries other DNA sequences with the same CDR3. This CDR3 is CASSLVAANTGELFF. The CDR3 bases are TGTGCCAGCAGCTTGGTGGCCGCGAACACCGGGGAGCTGTTTTTT. The chain links TRBV5-6 to TRBJ2-2, with unresolved D. V dropped 0 bases and J dropped 0 bases, with 6 bases sitting between them. The CDR3 totals 15 residues. CDR1 is SGHDT and CDR2 is YYEEEE in the germline V gene. Together with reference TRBV5-6 and TRBJ2-2, the CDR3 gives the full variable domain: DAGVTQSPTHLIKTRGQQVTLRCSPKSGHDTVSWYQQALGQGPQFIFQYYEEEERQRGNFPDRFSGHQFPNYSSELNVNALLLGDSALYLCASSLVAANTGELFFGEGSRLTVL.

The rearrangement joins TRBV4-3 to TRBJ2-3; 11 bases match TRBD2. Germline CDR1 is LGHNA and CDR2 is YSLEER. This CDR3 is built from 20 residues. After removal of 0 bases from V and 2 bases from J, the junction contained 13 bases not matched to a gene. CDR3 sequence: CASSQDTGGPSGGFTDTQYF. Here the CDR3 DNA reads TGCGCCAGCAGCCAAGATACTGGGGGGCCTAGCGGGGGGTTCACAGATACGCAGTATTTT.

Turning to this clone: The sample carries other DNA sequences with the same CDR3. The V call is TRBV7-2, the J call TRBJ2-3, with no clear D. This CDR3 spans 12 amino acids. The V end lost 5 bases, the J end lost 3 bases, and 6 bases lay between the germline ends. Germline loops: CDR1 SGHTA, CDR2 FQGNSA. The CDR3 reads CASSTYTDTQYF. The CDR3 DNA sequence: TGTGCCAGCAGCACCTATACAGATACGCAGTATTTT.

The rearrangement links TRBV5-1 to TRBJ2-3, with D possibly being TRBD2 (5 bases). Trimming took off 2 bases at V and 5 bases at J, with 12 bases between the two ends. The CDR3 contains 14 residues. Per the germline V gene, CDR1 is SGHRS and CDR2 is YFSETQ. The CDR3 protein is CASSFSGMEDTQYF. The CDR3 region has the DNA TGCGCCAGCAGCTTCTCGGGGATGGAAGATACGCAGTATTTT. Full variable domain (rest looked up from reference TRBV5-1 and TRBJ2-3): KAGVTQTPRYLIKTRGQQVTLSCSPISGHRSVSWYQQTPGQGLQFLFEYFSETQRNKGNFPGRFSGRQFSNSRSEMNVSTLELGDSALYLCASSFSGMEDTQYFGPGTRLTVL.

V is TRBV7-2 and J is TRBJ1-2, with D unresolved. V lost 2 bases and J lost 5, with 6 bases in between. This CDR3 has 12 residues. In germline, CDR1 is SGHTA, CDR2 FQGNSA. CDR3 nucleotides: TGTGCCAGCAGCTTAATAAATTATGGCTACACCTTC. Its protein product is CASSLINYGYTF.

J is TRBJ2-1 and V is TRBV13, with 8 bases lining up with TRBD2. This CDR3 has 14 amino acids. With 5 bases clipped from V and 6 bases from J, the junction kept 6 bases outside the gene matches. Germline loops: CDR1 PRHDT, CDR2 FYEKMQ (reference sequence). Here the CDR3 DNA reads TGTGCCAGCAGCCCTCCGGGGGGGCCCAATGAGCAGTTCTTC. Its protein product is CASSPPGGPNEQFF.

This clone is a singleton in its sample. V usage is TRBV10-3 and J usage is TRBJ1-5, with D maybe TRBD1 (5 bases). CDR3 size: 12 residues. CDR1 is ENHRY and CDR2 is SYGVKD in the germline V gene. V was shortened by 1 base and J by 8 bases, with 6 bases between the two germline ends. In nucleotides, the CDR3 is TGTGCCATCAGTGAGTGGGGGGAGCCCCAGCATTTT. Translating it yields CAISEWGEPQHF.

This clone was counted once. The chain has TRBV20-1 and TRBJ2-7; 10 bases map to TRBD2. This CDR3 region has 14 residues. V was clipped by 3 bases and J by 6 bases; unmatched bases: 8. The germline V gene encodes CDR1 DFQATT and CDR2 SNEGSKA (reference sequence). CDR3 sequence: CSASPGLAVLEQYF. The CDR3 DNA reads TGCAGTGCTAGTCCCGGACTAGCGGTCCTCGAGCAGTACTTC.

The chain joins TRBV7-8 to TRBJ2-5, with 10 nucleotides matching TRBD2. J was trimmed by 3 bases and V by 5 bases; bases with no gene match: 3. The CDR3 consists of 14 residues. Per the germline V gene, CDR1 is SGHVS and CDR2 is FQNEAQ. The CDR3 DNA is TGTGCCAGCAGCCCAGGACTAGCGGAAGAGACCCAGTACTTC. Translating gives CASSPGLAEETQYF. Using reference TRBV7-8 and TRBJ2-5 for the parts outside the CDR3, the full variable domain is GAGVSQSPRYKVAKRGQDVALRCDPISGHVSLFWYQQALGQGPEFLTYFQNEAQLDKSGLPSDRFFAERPEGSVSTLKIQRTQQEDSAVYLCASSPGLAEETQYFGPGTRLLVL.

This chain links TRBV6-1 with TRBJ1-2; 10 bases map to TRBD1. CDR3 size: 16 residues. V lost 3 bases to trimming and J lost 4 bases; unmatched junction nucleotides: 8. The V gene's germline CDR1 is MNHNS and CDR2 SASEGT. The CDR3 loop reads CASSDHDGQGGYGYTF. The CDR3 bases are TGTGCCAGCAGTGACCACGATGGACAGGGGGGCTATGGCTACACCTTC.

The gene calls are TRBV27 and TRBJ2-5; 8 nucleotides match TRBD1. Looked up from germline, CDR1 is MNHEY and CDR2 is SMNVEV (reference sequence). The CDR3 has 16 amino acids. J lost 3 bases, V lost 4 bases, and 10 bases had no gene match. The CDR3 DNA reads TGTGCCAGCAGTTCCAGATGGACAGGGCTGGAAGAGACCCAGTACTTC. Its translation is CASSSRWTGLEETQYF.

The rearrangement joins TRBV19 to TRBJ1-1, with D tentatively TRBD1 (5 bases). The CDR3 consists of 15 residues. Germline V gives CDR1 LNHDA, CDR2 SQIVND (reference sequence). V was shortened by 6 bases and J by 5 bases, with 19 bases between the two germline ends. The CDR3 is CASSPLGFGGTEAFF. The CDR3 nucleotides are TGTGCCAGTAGCCCCCTAGGTTTCGGGGGGACTGAAGCTTTCTTT.

This chain connects TRBV3-1 (or the pseudogene TRBV3-2) to TRBJ1-5; the D gene is possibly TRBD1 (6 bases). CDR3 size: 15 residues. Trimming stripped 1 base from V and 3 bases from J, with 10 bases between. Per germline, CDR1 LGHDT and CDR2 YNNKEL (reference sequence). The CDR3 sequence is CASSQAGAVNQPQHF. CDR3 in DNA: TGTGCCAGCAGCCAAGCAGGGGCGGTCAATCAGCCCCAGCATTTT.

The chain joins TRBV27 to TRBJ1-2; D gene unclear. In germline, CDR1 is MNHEY, CDR2 SMNVEV (reference sequence). Trimming pared 3 bases from V and 2 bases from J, leaving 7 bases between. This CDR3 comprises 13 residues. The CDR3 loop reads CASSFGENYGYTF. CDR3 nucleotide sequence: TGTGCCAGCAGTTTCGGGGAAAACTATGGCTACACCTTC.

The chain combines TRBV11-3 with TRBJ2-5; TRBD2 aligns across 10 bases. V gave up 2 bases and J gave up 0 bases; unmatched junction bases: 6. Germline-derived CDR1 and CDR2 are SGHNT and YENEEA. This CDR3 is built from 17 residues. As DNA, the CDR3 is TGTGCCAGCAGCTTAAGGCGTACTAGCGGGGACCAAGAGACCCAGTACTTC. Protein: CASSLRRTSGDQETQYF. The entire variable domain, with the rest obtained from reference TRBV11-3 and TRBJ2-5, is as follows: EAGVVQSPRYKIIEKKQPVAFWCNPISGHNTLYWYLQNLGQGPELLIRYENEEAVDDSQLPKDRFSAERLKGVDSTLKIQPAELGDSAVYLCASSLRRTSGDQETQYFGPGTRLLVL.

The V and J genes are TRBV7-2 and TRBJ2-1; TRBD2 aligns across 10 bases. The CDR3 spans 18 residues. Per germline, CDR1 SGHTA and CDR2 FQGNSA. V trimming: 6 bases; J trimming: 6 bases; junction bases outside the gene matches: 17. The chain's CDR3 is CASRGRPSSGGSSNEQFF. CDR3 DNA: TGTGCCAGCAGGGGAAGACCCTCTAGCGGGGGCTCCAGCAATGAGCAGTTCTTC.